Each of the 3 T cell receptor beta chains below was sequenced from the same sample in a study of OX40 agonist ivuxolimab in advanced cancers. Sequenced by immunoSEQ multiplex PCR; TCRdb stores in-frame clones only, minus some. The table shows nearly 80,000 clones, with roughly 87% occurring only once. This material consisted of CD4+ or CD8+ T cells sorted from blood, taken in a trial of the OX40 agonist ivuxolimab. Receptors were obtained from an adult with an advanced solid tumor such as melanoma, head and neck, liver or kidney cancer.

The rearrangement joins TRBV28 to TRBJ2-7, with 8 bases matching TRBD1. Looked up from germline, CDR1 is MDHEN and CDR2 is SYDVKM. The CDR3 is 14 residues long. Trimming at V came to 2 bases and at J to 4 bases, leaving 4 bases not matched to a gene. The DNA for the CDR3 is TGTGCCAGCAGTTTAGCACAGGGGGTATACGAGCAGTACGTC. Protein: CASSLAQGVYEQYV.

The rearrangement links TRBV25-1 to TRBJ1-6, with 10 bases identical to TRBD1. Germline-derived CDR1 and CDR2 are MGHDK and SYGVNS. V dropped 6 bases and J dropped 7; count of bases not matched to a gene: 3. CDR3 length: 14 amino acids. The CDR3 loop reads CASRGQGKNSPLHF. The CDR3 coding sequence is TGTGCCAGCAGGGGACAGGGGAAGAATTCACCCCTCCACTTT.

V is TRBV19 and J is TRBJ2-1; D possibly corresponds to TRBD2 (7 bases). This CDR3 contains 13 residues. Trimming shortened V by 4 bases and J by 10 bases, and 14 bases separated the two germline ends. Germline CDR1 LNHDA, CDR2 SQIVND (reference sequence). The CDR3 sequence: CASSTGGGGEQFF. The CDR3, as DNA: TGTGCCAGTAGTACAGGAGGCGGGGGCGAGCAGTTCTTC. The whole variable domain, filled in from reference TRBV19 and TRBJ2-1, reads DGGITQSPKYLFRKEGQNVTLSCEQNLNHDAMYWYRQDPGQGLRLIYYSQIVNDFQKGDIAEGYSVSREKKESFPLTVTSAQKNPTAFYLCASSTGGGGEQFFGPGTRLTVL.